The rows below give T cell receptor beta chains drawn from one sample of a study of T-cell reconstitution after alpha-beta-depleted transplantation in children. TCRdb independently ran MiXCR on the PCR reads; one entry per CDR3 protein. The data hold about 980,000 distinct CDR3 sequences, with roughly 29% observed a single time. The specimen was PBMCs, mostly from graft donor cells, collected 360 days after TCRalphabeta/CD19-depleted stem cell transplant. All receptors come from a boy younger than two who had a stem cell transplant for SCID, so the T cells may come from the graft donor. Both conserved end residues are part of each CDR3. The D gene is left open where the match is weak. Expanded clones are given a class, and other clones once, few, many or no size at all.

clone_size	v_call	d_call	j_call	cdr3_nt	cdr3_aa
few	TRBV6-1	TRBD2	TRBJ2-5	TGTGCCAGCACCCTTAGCGGGGGGGAGGAGACCCAGTACTTC	CASTLSGGEETQYF
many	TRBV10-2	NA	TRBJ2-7	TGCGCCAGCAGGCACCGGGGCCCGAGGAACTACGAGCAGTACTTC	CASRHRGPRNYEQYF
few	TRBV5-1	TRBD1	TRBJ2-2	TGCGCCAGCAGCTGGACAGGGGGTTTCGGGGAGCTGTTTTTT	CASSWTGGFGELFF
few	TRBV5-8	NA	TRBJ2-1	TGTGCCAGCAGCTTATCGTCAAAGGTTGAATACAATGAGCAGTTCTTC	CASSLSSKVEYNEQFF
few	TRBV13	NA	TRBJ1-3	TGTGCCAGCAGCTTCCCGGGCCCAGCGGAAACCATATATTTT	CASSFPGPAETIYF
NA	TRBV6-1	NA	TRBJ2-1	TGTGCCAGCAGTAGGGGCGTCGCGGGGTTCTCACCCTACAATGAGCAGTTCTTC	CASSRGVAGFSPYNEQFF
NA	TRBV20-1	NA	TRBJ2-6	TGCAGTGCTTTCAGGGTGTCGGGGGCCAACGTCCTGACTTTC	CSAFRVSGANVLTF
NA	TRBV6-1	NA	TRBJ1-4	TGTGCCAGCAGGGAGACGGTGCGGAATGAAAAACTGTTTTTT	CASRETVRNEKLFF
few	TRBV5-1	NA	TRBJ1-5	TGCGCCAGCAGCTTCGGGGGTGATAGCAATCAGCCCCAGCATTTT	CASSFGGDSNQPQHF
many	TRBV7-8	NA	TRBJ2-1	TGTGCCAGCAGCCCCCGTGTGAGGGGCAATGAGCAGTTCTTC	CASSPRVRGNEQFF
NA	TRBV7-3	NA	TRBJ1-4	TGTGCCAGCAGTTTGGATAGGGTAAATGAAAAACTGTTTTTT	CASSLDRVNEKLFF
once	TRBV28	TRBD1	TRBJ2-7	TGTGCCAGCAGTAGTGGGCCCGGGACAGGCCTCTACGAGCAGTACTTC	CASSSGPGTGLYEQYF
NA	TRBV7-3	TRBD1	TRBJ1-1	TGTGCCAGCAGCTTAGGAGGCAGGGGGGCGAACACTGAAGCTTTCTTT	CASSLGGRGANTEAFF
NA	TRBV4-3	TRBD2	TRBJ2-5	TGCGCCAGCAGCCAAGATGGGCGAGCGGGGTTACAAGAGACCCAGTACTTC	CASSQDGRAGLQETQYF
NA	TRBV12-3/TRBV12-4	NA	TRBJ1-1	TGTGCCAGCAGCAACCTCCTTCGGCCCGTTATGAACACTGAAGCTTTCTTT	CASSNLLRPVMNTEAFF
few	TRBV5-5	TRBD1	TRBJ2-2	TGTGCCAGCAGCCTCAGGGGGCTAAACGGGGAGCTGTTTTTT	CASSLRGLNGELFF
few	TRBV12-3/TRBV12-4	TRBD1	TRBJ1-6	TGTGCCAGCAGTCCTACAGGGGGCAATTCACCCCTCCACTTT	CASSPTGGNSPLHF
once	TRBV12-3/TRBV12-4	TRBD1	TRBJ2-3	TGTGCCAGCAGTTTTAGCTGGACAGGGGTTGTAGCAGATACGCAGTATTTT	CASSFSWTGVVADTQYF
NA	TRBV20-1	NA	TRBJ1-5	TGCAGTGCTAGAGGTTGGGGTCTAAGGGGTGGCAATCAGCCCCAGCATTTT	CSARGWGLRGGNQPQHF
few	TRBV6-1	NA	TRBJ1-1	TGTGCCAGCAGCCCTCTTGACAGGTACACTGAAGCTTTCTTT	CASSPLDRYTEAFF
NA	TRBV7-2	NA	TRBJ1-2	TGTGCCAGCAGCTTAGTAGCAGGGAGGGAAGGCTACACCTTC	CASSLVAGREGYTF
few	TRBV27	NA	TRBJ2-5	TGTGCCAGCTCCTCTGACAGGTCAGGAACCCAGTACTTC	CASSSDRSGTQYF
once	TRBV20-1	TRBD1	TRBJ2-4	TGCAGTGCCCCACTCGGACAGGGGCTATCCAAAAACATTCAGTACTTC	CSAPLGQGLSKNIQYF
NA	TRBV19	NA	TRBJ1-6	TGTGCCAGTATGGCGGGAATACGGAATTCACCCCTCCACTTT	CASMAGIRNSPLHF
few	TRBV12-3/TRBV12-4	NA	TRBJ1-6	TGTGCCAGCAGCACAAGGACGGGGAGCTCCTATAATTCACCCCTCCACTTT	CASSTRTGSSYNSPLHF
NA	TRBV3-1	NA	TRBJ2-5	TGTGCCAGTCATCATGCCAGTTCGTGGGAGACCCAGTACTTC	CASHHASSWETQYF
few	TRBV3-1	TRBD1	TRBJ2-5	TGTGCCAGCAGCATACGGACAGGGAAAGAGACCCAGTACTTC	CASSIRTGKETQYF
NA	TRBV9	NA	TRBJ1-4	TGTGCCAGCAGCCTCGACCTAGGAGATGAAAAACTGTTTTTT	CASSLDLGDEKLFF
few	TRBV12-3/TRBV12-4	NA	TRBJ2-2	TGTGCCAGCAGTTTAAGGTCCGGAGGGATCGGGGAGCTGTTTTTT	CASSLRSGGIGELFF
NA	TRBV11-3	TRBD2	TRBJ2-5	TGTGCCAGCAGTGCGGGGGGGACGAGCGAAGAGACCCAGTACTTC	CASSAGGTSEETQYF
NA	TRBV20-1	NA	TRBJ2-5	TGCAGTGCTACCGCCGCTAGACTCCGGGAGACCCAGTACTTC	CSATAARLRETQYF
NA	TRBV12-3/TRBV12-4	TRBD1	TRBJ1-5	TGTGCCAGCAGTCCGCGACAGGGAGGTCCGGGGCAGCCCCAGCATTTT	CASSPRQGGPGQPQHF
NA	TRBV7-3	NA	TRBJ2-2	TGTGCCAGCAGCGAGATAAACACCGGGGAGCTGTTTTTT	CASSEINTGELFF
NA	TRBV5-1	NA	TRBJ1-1	TGCGCCAGCAGCTACGGCCTGACGAACACTGAAGCTTTCTTT	CASSYGLTNTEAFF
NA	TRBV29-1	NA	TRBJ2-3	TGCAGCGTTGGGGCCTGGGGCACAGATACGCAGTATTTT	CSVGAWGTDTQYF
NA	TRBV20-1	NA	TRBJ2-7	TGCAGTGCTAATCAGGCTGGAGTCCACGAGCAGTACTTC	CSANQAGVHEQYF
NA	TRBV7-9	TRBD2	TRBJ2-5	TGTGCCAGCAGCTTAAGGGACGGCGCTAGCGGCGGCCCCCAAGAGACCCAGTACTTC	CASSLRDGASGGPQETQYF
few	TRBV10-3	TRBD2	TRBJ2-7	TGTGCCATCAGTGAGACGGGGGGTTCCTACGAGCAGTACTTC	CAISETGGSYEQYF
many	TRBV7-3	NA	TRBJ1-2	TGTGCCAGCAGCTTAGGACCAGGGAACTATGGCTACACCTTC	CASSLGPGNYGYTF
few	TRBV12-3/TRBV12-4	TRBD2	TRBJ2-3	TGTGCCAGCAGTACACAGAAGGGACTAGCGGGGCCCACAGATACGCAGTATTTT	CASSTQKGLAGPTDTQYF
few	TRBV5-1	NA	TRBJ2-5	TGCGCCAGCAGCTTGGCTAGCGCGGGAGAGACCCAGTACTTC	CASSLASAGETQYF
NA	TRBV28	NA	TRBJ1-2	TGTGCCAGCAGTTCCCGACAGCAAACTAACTATGGCTACACCTTC	CASSSRQQTNYGYTF
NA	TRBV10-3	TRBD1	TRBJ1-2	TGTGCCATCAGTGAGTACGTGGACAGGGTTTCGTATGGCTACACCTTC	CAISEYVDRVSYGYTF
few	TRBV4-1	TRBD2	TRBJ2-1	TGCGCCAGCAGCCGCGGGACTAGCGGCTACAATGAGCAGTTCTTC	CASSRGTSGYNEQFF
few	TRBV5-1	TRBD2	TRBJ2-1	TGCGCCAGCAGCCGGAGGACTAGCGGGAACAATGAGCAGTTCTTC	CASSRRTSGNNEQFF
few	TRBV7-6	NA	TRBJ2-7	TGTGCCAGCAGCGTTACACAGGGCTACGAGCAGTACTTC	CASSVTQGYEQYF
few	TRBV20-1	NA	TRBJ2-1	TGCAGTGCCGCAGGTGTAACCTACAATGAGCAGTTCTTC	CSAAGVTYNEQFF
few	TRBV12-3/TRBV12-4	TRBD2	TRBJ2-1	TGTGCCAGCAGTTTCAGACTAGCGGGGGGTAATGAGCAGTTCTTC	CASSFRLAGGNEQFF